The 18 T cell receptor beta chains reported below all come from one sample, sequenced in a study of blood T cells in healthy people across ages (dated by TCRdb to between 2014 and 2017). Receptor amplification or capture employed 5' RACE. These reads were obtained on an Illumina HiSeq 2500. The second PCR ran for about 6 to 11 cycles and used a J-beta primer mix along with a sample-barcoded 5' primer. Using fastp at Q25 and MiXCR, TCRdb reprocessed the public reads and kept productive beta chains. Each entry is one CDR3 protein sequence, shown with its most common DNA and genes. The sample profile shows approximately 1,000,000 distinct CDR3 sequences; less than 45% of them were found once. The ten largest account for around 13% of the sample. The sequenced material came from blood. The receptors here all came from a man younger than 35 in good health.

This clonotype was counted between two and nine times. The V and J genes are TRBV20-1 and TRBJ2-1; D is uncertain. Trimming shortened V by 0 bases and J by 2 bases, and 14 bases separated the two germline ends. Germline lookup yields CDR1 DFQATT and CDR2 SNEGSKA (reference sequence). The CDR3 totals 16 residues. The CDR3 reads CSARDGVGYPYNEQFF. In nucleotides, the CDR3 is TGCAGTGCTAGAGATGGCGTGGGGTACCCCTACAATGAGCAGTTCTTC.

About this clonotype itself: A much larger clone differs by one base, so this may be a read error. This chain connects TRBV6-5 to TRBJ1-5, with a weak D call TRBD1 (5 bases). V lost 8 bases and J 9 bases, leaving 17 bases between the germline ends. From germline, CDR1 is MNHEY and CDR2 SVGAGI. The CDR3 loop spans 13 amino acids. The CDR3 protein is CASSTATDRPQHF. As DNA, the CDR3 is TGTGCCAGCTCGACAGCGACGGATCGGCCCCAGCATTTT.

This clonotype was seen a handful of times. The chain couples TRBV4-1 to TRBJ2-5; D is undetermined. The CDR3 extends over 14 amino acids. The germline V gene encodes CDR1 MGHRA and CDR2 YSYEKL. Between the trimmed V and J ends, which lost 5 bases and 5 bases, there was a span of 15 bases. The CDR3 region is CASSLRPGGETQYF. As DNA, the CDR3 is TGCGCCAGCAGCTTACGACCGGGTGGTGAGACCCAGTACTTC.

The sample holds a few counts of this clonotype. The chain links TRBV15 to TRBJ2-1; unclear D gene. The CDR3 covers 14 residues. Germline V gene data show CDR1 as LNHNV and CDR2 as YYDKDF (reference sequence). Trimming cost V 0 bases and J 12 bases, with 15 bases left between them. In nucleotides, the CDR3 is TGTGCCACCAGCAGAGATAGAGAACGCGCAGGGCAGTTCTTC. Its translation is CATSRDRERAGQFF.

The chain carries TRBV9 and TRBJ2-1; D is ambiguous. Looked up from germline, CDR1 is SGDLS and CDR2 is YYNGEE. Between the trimmed V and J ends, which lost 4 bases and 0 bases, there was a span of 20 bases. The CDR3 length is 18 residues. As DNA, the CDR3 is TGTGCCAGCAGCCTCCGTTTGGGTTCGACTCGCTCCTACAATGAGCAGTTCTTC. Amino acid sequence: CASSLRLGSTRSYNEQFF.

The V gene is TRBV27, the J gene TRBJ1-1; D ambiguous. V lost 2 bases, J lost 1 base, and 11 bases lay in between. CDR1 and CDR2 from the germline V gene are MNHEY and SMNVEV (reference sequence). CDR3 length: 15 residues. The CDR3 bases are TGTGCCAGCAGTTTAAGTTATAGGCCGAACACTGAAGCTTTCTTT. This translates into CASSLSYRPNTEAFF.

In its sample, this clonotype was seen many times. Its ends do not fully match the called genes, so a read error is possible. J is TRBJ2-7 and V is TRBV12-3 or TRBV12-4; unclear D gene. The CDR3 covers 12 residues. The CDR3 DNA is TGCGCCAGCAGCTTAGGTGTAGACGAGCAGTACTTC. This encodes CASSLGVDEQYF.

The V and J genes are TRBV24-1 and TRBJ2-1; D assignment may be TRBD1 or TRBD2 (5 bases each). V was clipped by 5 bases and J by 4 bases, with 14 bases between them. Per the germline V gene, CDR1 is KGHDR and CDR2 is SFDVKD. The CDR3 is 15 residues long. In DNA form, the CDR3 reads TGTGCCACCAGTGCATCCGGGACGGCTTACAATGAGCAGTTCTTC. Encoded protein: CATSASGTAYNEQFF.

This clonotype was counted many times. V is TRBV12-3 or TRBV12-4 and J is TRBJ1-5; no reliable D call. The CDR3 has 13 residues. Deletions cut 1 base from V and 5 bases from J, with 6 bases between. This CDR3 is CASSLERDQPQHF. CDR3 in DNA: TGTGCCAGCAGTTTAGAGAGGGATCAGCCCCAGCATTTT.

The rearrangement joins TRBV12-3 or TRBV12-4 to TRBJ2-3, with 9 bases lining up with TRBD2. V lost 7 bases and J lost 10; bases outside the gene matches: 12. The CDR3 contains 14 residues. The CDR3 DNA reads TGTGCCAGCAATCCCCAAGGGACTAGCAGCGCGCAGTATTTT. It translates to CASNPQGTSSAQYF.

This clonotype was observed a handful of times. The chain couples TRBV4-3 to TRBJ1-4; 8 bases map to TRBD1. Germline V gene data show CDR1 as LGHNA and CDR2 as YSLEER. V trimming: 2 bases; J trimming: 1 base; junction bases outside the gene matches: 6. This CDR3 has 17 amino acids. The CDR3 nucleotides read TGCGCCAGCAGCCAAAAAACAACAGGGGGAACTAATGAAAAACTGTTTTTT. It encodes CASSQKTTGGTNEKLFF.

The chain joins TRBV20-1 to TRBJ1-1, with TRBD1 matching 7 bases. CDR1 DFQATT and CDR2 SNEGSKA come from the germline V gene (reference sequence). After removal of 0 bases from V and 1 base from J, the junction contained 2 bases not matched to a gene. The CDR3 is 14 amino acids. Here the CDR3 reads CSARDYRGNTEAFF. The CDR3 bases are TGCAGTGCTAGAGACTACAGGGGGAACACTGAAGCTTTCTTT.

The rearrangement joins TRBV20-1 to TRBJ1-1; D unclear. V lost 3 bases and J 0 bases, leaving 11 bases between the germline ends. The germline V gene encodes CDR1 DFQATT and CDR2 SNEGSKA (reference sequence). This CDR3 contains 14 residues. Written as DNA, the CDR3 is TGCAGTGCTAGCACCAGGACTCTGAACACTGAAGCTTTCTTT. It yields the protein CSASTRTLNTEAFF.

The rearrangement links TRBV29-1 to TRBJ1-1; D ambiguous. V was trimmed by 2 bases and J by 3 bases, leaving 10 bases between them. The CDR3 sequence is 13 residues long. Germline assignment: CDR1 SQVTM and CDR2 ANQGSEA. CDR3 bases: TGCAGCGTTGAACGTCGGGTGGACACTGAAGCTTTCTTT. Translation gives CSVERRVDTEAFF.

The gene calls are TRBV11-3 and TRBJ2-3, with D tentatively TRBD1 or TRBD2 (5 bases each). Germline V CDR1 and CDR2: SGHNT, YENEEA. Trimming pared 5 bases from V and 6 bases from J, leaving 12 bases between. The CDR3 has 13 residues. CDR3 amino acids: CASSPRDEDTQYF. The CDR3 DNA reads TGTGCCAGCAGCCCTCGGGACGAGGATACGCAGTATTTT.

The chain links TRBV28 to TRBJ1-1; D is uncertain. V lost 7 bases to trimming and J lost 6 bases, with 18 bases between them. The CDR3 is 14 residues long. Per the germline V gene, CDR1 is MDHEN and CDR2 is SYDVKM. The CDR3 protein is CASTLGPQWSEAFF. CDR3 sequence (DNA): TGTGCCAGCACCCTAGGACCCCAGTGGTCTGAAGCTTTCTTT.

Only a few counts were recorded for this clonotype. The chain links TRBV14 to TRBJ1-2, with D unresolved. The CDR3 contains 15 residues. The germline gives CDR1 SGHDN, CDR2 FVKESK. Trimming shortened V by 0 bases and J by 8 bases, and 16 bases separated the two germline ends. Written as DNA, the CDR3 is TGTGCCAGCAGCCAAGATCCGCCGGGGTTCGGAGGCTACACCTTC. Amino acid sequence: CASSQDPPGFGGYTF.

The chain employs TRBV20-1 and TRBJ1-5, with D maybe TRBD1 (6 bases). Deletions cut 6 bases from V and 1 base from J, with 13 bases between. The CDR3 contains 14 residues. From germline, CDR1 is DFQATT and CDR2 SNEGSKA (reference sequence). As DNA, the CDR3 is TGCAGTGCCAGGCTGGGGGCCAGCAATCAGCCCCAGCATTTT. Its translation is CSARLGASNQPQHF.